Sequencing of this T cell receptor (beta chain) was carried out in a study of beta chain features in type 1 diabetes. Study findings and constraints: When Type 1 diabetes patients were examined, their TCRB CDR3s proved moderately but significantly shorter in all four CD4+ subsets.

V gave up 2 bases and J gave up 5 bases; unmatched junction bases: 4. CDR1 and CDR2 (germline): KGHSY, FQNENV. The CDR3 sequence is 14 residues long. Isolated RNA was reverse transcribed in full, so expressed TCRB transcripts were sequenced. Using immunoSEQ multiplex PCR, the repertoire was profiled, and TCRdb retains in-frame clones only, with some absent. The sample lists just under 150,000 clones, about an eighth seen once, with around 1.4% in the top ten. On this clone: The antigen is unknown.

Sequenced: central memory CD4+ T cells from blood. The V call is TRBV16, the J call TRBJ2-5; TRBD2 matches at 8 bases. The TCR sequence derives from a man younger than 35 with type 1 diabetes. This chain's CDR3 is CASSQGLAGETQYF. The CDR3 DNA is TGTGCCAGCAGCCAAGGACTAGCAGGGGAGACCCAGTACTTC.